This T cell receptor beta chain was identified in a study of blood T cells in healthy people across ages. The study, taken as a whole, reports: Whereas aged donors had fewer naive CD4+ cells, long-lived donors had more of them and higher diversity.

Of note for this clonotype: Its antigen is as yet unknown.

Through a sample-barcoded 5' primer and a J-beta primer mix, a second PCR was run for about 6 to 12 cycles. TCRdb re-called the 5' RACE reads through MiXCR, storing one row per CDR3 protein. The sample carries roughly 720,000 distinct CDR3 sequences, 53% recorded once. Trimming cost V 4 bases and J 4 bases, with 20 bases left between them. The CDR3 is 16 residues long. The germline V gene has CDR1 SGHRS and CDR2 YFSETQ. Sequencing used blood. This clonotype was obtained from a man older than 75 in good health. The V and J genes are TRBV5-1 and TRBJ2-5; no clear D gene. The CDR3 region is CASSVTRNGNGETQYF. The DNA for the CDR3 is TGCGCCAGCAGCGTGACTCGTAACGGTAACGGAGAGACCCAGTACTTC.